The rows below give T cell receptor delta chains drawn from one sample of a study of gamma-delta T cells after stem cell transplantation. TCRdb ran CATT on the RT-PCR reads. The table records 200 or so delta-chain clones, more than 25% of them present only once. The source material was gamma-delta T cells. These receptors all stem from a human donor. It is not recorded whose cells these are; they may come from a transplant donor. Each CDR3 is given with its conserved first and last residue. Each record gives: clone size, D gene, J gene, V gene, CDR3 protein, CDR3 DNA. A D gene is named only where the DNA matches it firmly. For some rows the clone size is stated as once, few or many, or as a class when expanded; others skip it.

.	.	TRDJ1	TRDV2	CACDPLLTGPNGDKLIF	TGTGCCTGTGACCCCCTCCTTACTGGACCTAACGGCGATAAACTCATCTTT
.	TRDD3	TRDJ1	TRDV2	CACDSLLGDTLPDKLIF	TGTGCCTGTGACTCCCTACTGGGGGATACGCTCCCCGATAAACTCATCTTT
large	.	TRDJ1	TRDV3	CAFCVAGRTDKLIF	TGTGCCTTTTGCGTGGCGGGACGGACCGATAAACTCATCTTT
.	.	TRDJ1	TRDV2	CACDSIVTRWADKLIF	TGTGCCTGTGACAGTATTGTCACCCGTTGGGCCGATAAACTCATCTTT
large	TRDD3	TRDJ1	TRDV1	CALGSFSRGGIRRHDKLIF	TGTGCTCTTGGGTCGTTTAGCCGTGGGGGGATACGCCGACACGATAAACTCATCTTT
hyperexpanded	TRDD3	TRDJ1	TRDV1	CALGELTPTFLRSYWGIPRPYTDKLIF	TGTGCTCTTGGGGAATTGACTCCAACCTTCCTACGTTCGTACTGGGGGATACCCCGGCCGTACACCGATAAACTCATCTTT
hyperexpanded	.	TRDJ1	TRDV2	CACDVISSYPGDVDDTDKLIF	TGTGCCTGTGACGTTATAAGTTCCTACCCAGGGGATGTGGATGACACCGATAAACTCATCTTT
hyperexpanded	TRDD3	TRDJ1	TRDV1	CALGEGWEDLRRTLGEVVTDKLIF	TGTGCTCTTGGGGAAGGCTGGGAGGATCTTCGGAGGACACTGGGGGAAGTCGTCACCGATAAACTCATCTTT
hyperexpanded	TRDD3	TRDJ1	TRDV1	CALGERHLPQLRWGIRLYTDKLIF	TGTGCTCTTGGGGAACGCCACCTACCCCAACTACGATGGGGGATACGCTTGTACACCGATAAACTCATCTTT
hyperexpanded	TRDD3	TRDJ1	TRDV1	CALGEGPWWGTDTDKLIF	TGTGCTCTTGGGGAAGGACCATGGTGGGGGACAGACACCGATAAACTCATCTTT
hyperexpanded	TRDD3	TRDJ1	TRDV2	CACDALLGDYTDKLIF	TGTGCCTGTGATGCCTTACTGGGGGACTACACCGATAAACTCATCTTT
hyperexpanded	TRDD3	TRDJ1	TRDV2	CACDTVGGGYTDKLIF	TGTGCCTGTGACACGGTAGGTGGGGGATACACCGATAAACTCATCTTT
large	TRDD2	TRDJ1	TRDV1	CALGEPAFLRPLTGWTDKLIF	TGTGCTCTTGGGGAACCGGCCTTCCTACGTCCTTTAACTGGGTGGACCGATAAACTCATCTTT
.	TRDD3	TRDJ1	TRDV2	CACETMFTGGYATYTDKLIF	TGTGCCTGTGAGACGATGTTTACTGGGGGATACGCCACGTACACCGATAAACTCATCTTT
.	.	TRDJ1	TRAV29/DV5	CSVLLCRSGGYTDKLIF	.
hyperexpanded	.	TRDJ1	TRDV2	CACDTVRCGDHTDKLIF	TGTGCCTGTGACACCGTACGTTGTGGGGATCACACCGATAAACTCATCTTT
hyperexpanded	TRDD3	TRDJ1	TRDV2	CACDTILLGDLTDKLIF	TGTGCCTGTGACACTATCTTACTGGGGGACCTCACCGATAAACTCATCTTT
hyperexpanded	TRDD3	TRDJ4	TRDV1	CALGERYFRGILVGRKSRPLIF	TGTGCTCTTGGGGAAAGGTATTTTAGGGGGATACTAGTCGGAAGAAAATCCAGACCCCTGATCTTT
hyperexpanded	.	TRDJ1	TRDV2	CACDTVPTPRDDETDKLIF	TGTGCCTGTGACACCGTACCTACACCCAGGGATGACGAGACCGATAAACTCATCTTT
hyperexpanded	TRDD2	TRDJ1	TRDV3	CASTSYAQYYTTYTDKLIF	TGTGCCTCCACTTCCTACGCCCAGTACTATACAACTTACACCGATAAACTCATCTTT